The clone carrying this T cell receptor (beta chain) was recorded many times. The antigen is not known. Unique molecular identifiers tagged individual cDNA molecules. Each CDR3 protein gets one entry after TCRdb re-called the 5' RACE reads with MiXCR. The sample has about 46,000 distinct CDR3 sequences, more than 4.5% seen once; the top ten hold 4.5% to 5.5%. The CDR3 totals 16 residues. The germline V and J ends were trimmed by 2 bases and 6 bases, with 20 bases remaining between them. The germline V gene encodes CDR1 DFQATT and CDR2 SNEGSKA (reference sequence). The sample belongs to a study of early T cells in non-severe SARS-CoV-2 infection. Overall study: Investigators sequenced bulk RNA drawn from unsorted whole blood, and chains remained unpaired. Findings of the study overall: VDJdb-based annotation leaned toward anti-spike CD8 responses and missed private and CD4 specificities.

V usage is TRBV20-1 and J usage is TRBJ2-1; D may match TRBD1 or TRBD2 (5 bases each). The receptor comes from an adult who was a healthcare worker with PCR-confirmed SARS-CoV-2 infection or an uninfected control (not recorded which). The sample was whole blood, taken at baseline. The CDR3 region is CSARTPGTALSNEQFF. CDR3 coding DNA: TGCAGTGCTAGAACCCCCGGGACCGCGCTCAGCAATGAGCAGTTCTTC.